The T cell receptor beta chain under discussion was sequenced for a study of T cells after posttransplantation cyclophosphamide. Treatment was busulfan-fludarabine conditioning, a marrow graft, and cyclophosphamide on days +3 and +4. The data were produced by immunoSEQ multiplex PCR, yet TCRdb's version contains in-frame clones alone and is incomplete. There are about 5,400 clones in the sample, none observed a single time. Study results and caveats: Later post-transplant blood repertoires were often dominated by donor CD8+ memory clones. Blood and skin or GI T cell repertoires showed limited TRB overlap. TRB clonality was highly associated with recipient CMV seropositivity and reactivation.

The length of the CDR3 is 15 residues. CDR1 is MNHNS, CDR2 SASEGT, per germline. This clone was detected only a few times. Its antigen is currently unknown. This chain links TRBV6-1 with TRBJ2-5, with TRBD1 identical over 8 bases. Near its end, the DNA agrees better with TRBJ2-7, so the J call may be wrong. The sequence derives from a female patient between 25 and 45 years old who received an allogeneic stem cell transplant from an unrelated donor, was CMV-positive, and had acute and chronic GVHD. Some T cells may originate from the graft donor. The sample was PBMCs, taken after allogeneic stem cell transplant with posttransplant cyclophosphamide. For the CDR3, the DNA is TGTGCCAGCATTCTGACAGGGGAGGTATCCTACGAGCAGTACTTC. Amino acids: CASILTGEVSYEQYF.